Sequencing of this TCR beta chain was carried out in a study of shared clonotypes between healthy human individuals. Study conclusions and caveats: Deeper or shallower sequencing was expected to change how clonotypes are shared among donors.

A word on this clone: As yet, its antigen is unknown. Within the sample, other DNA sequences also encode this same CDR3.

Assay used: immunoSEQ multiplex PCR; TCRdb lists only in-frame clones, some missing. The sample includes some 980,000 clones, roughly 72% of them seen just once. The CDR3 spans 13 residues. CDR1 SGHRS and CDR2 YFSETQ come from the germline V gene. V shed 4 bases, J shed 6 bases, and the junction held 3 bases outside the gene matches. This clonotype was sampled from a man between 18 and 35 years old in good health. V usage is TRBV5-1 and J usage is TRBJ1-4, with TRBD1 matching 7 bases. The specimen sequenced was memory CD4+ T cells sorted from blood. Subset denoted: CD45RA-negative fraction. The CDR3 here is CASSPTGDEKLFF. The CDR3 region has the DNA TGCGCCAGCAGCCCCACAGGGGATGAAAAACTGTTTTTT.